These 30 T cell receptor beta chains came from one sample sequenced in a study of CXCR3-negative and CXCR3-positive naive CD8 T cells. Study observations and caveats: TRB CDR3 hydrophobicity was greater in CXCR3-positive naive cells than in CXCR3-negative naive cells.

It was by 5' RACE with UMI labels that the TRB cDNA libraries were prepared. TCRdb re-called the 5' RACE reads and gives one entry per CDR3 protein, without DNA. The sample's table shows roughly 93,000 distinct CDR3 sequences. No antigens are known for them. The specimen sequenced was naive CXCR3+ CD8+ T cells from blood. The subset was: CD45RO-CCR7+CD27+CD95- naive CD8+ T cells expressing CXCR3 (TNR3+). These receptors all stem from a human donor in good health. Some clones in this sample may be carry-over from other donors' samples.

The CDR3 loop reads CASSSQGIPSGANVLTF. This rearrangement joins TRBV7-6 to TRBJ2-6; TCRdb lists TRBD1, though no DNA is available to test this call. In germline, CDR1 is SGHVS, CDR2 FNYEAQ. The CDR3 has 17 amino acids.

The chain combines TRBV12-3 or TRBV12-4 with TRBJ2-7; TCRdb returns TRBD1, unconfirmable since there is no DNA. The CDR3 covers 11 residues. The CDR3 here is CASWKGSEQYF.

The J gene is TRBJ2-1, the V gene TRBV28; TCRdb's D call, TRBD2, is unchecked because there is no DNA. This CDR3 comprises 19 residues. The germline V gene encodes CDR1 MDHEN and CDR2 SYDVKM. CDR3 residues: CASSTFSRGGPLAYNEQFF.

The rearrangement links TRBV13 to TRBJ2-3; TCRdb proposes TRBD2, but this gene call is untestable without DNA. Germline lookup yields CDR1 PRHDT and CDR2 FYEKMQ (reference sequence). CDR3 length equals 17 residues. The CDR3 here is CASSLGLEAGGPDTQYF.

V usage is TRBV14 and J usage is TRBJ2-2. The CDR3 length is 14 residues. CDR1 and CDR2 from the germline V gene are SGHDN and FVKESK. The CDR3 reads CASSLTVNTGELFF.

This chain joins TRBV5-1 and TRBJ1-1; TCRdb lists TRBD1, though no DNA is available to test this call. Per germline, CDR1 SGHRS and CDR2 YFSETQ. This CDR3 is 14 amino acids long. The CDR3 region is CASSLTGASTEAFF.

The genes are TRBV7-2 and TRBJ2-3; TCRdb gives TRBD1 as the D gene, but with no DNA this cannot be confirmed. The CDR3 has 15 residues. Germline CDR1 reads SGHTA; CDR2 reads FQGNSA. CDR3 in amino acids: CASSLVRTGTDKQYF.

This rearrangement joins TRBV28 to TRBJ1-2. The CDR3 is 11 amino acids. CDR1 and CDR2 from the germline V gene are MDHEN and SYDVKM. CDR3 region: CASQSAYDYTF.

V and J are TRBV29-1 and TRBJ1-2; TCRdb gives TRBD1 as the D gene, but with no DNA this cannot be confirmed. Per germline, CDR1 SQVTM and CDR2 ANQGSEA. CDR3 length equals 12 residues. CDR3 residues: CSVETGSYGYTF.

CDR3 in amino acids: CSAGGTGIGIQYF. The chain couples TRBV29-1 to TRBJ2-4; lacking DNA, the TRBD1 call made by TCRdb goes unchecked. CDR1 and CDR2 (germline): SQVTM, ANQGSEA. The CDR3 is 13 amino acids.

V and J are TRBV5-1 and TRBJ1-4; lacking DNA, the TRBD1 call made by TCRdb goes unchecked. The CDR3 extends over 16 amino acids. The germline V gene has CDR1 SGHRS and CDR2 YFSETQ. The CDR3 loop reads CASSLGQTTTNEKLFF. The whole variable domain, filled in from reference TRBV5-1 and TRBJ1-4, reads KAGVTQTPRYLIKTRGQQVTLSCSPISGHRSVSWYQQTPGQGLQFLFEYFSETQRNKGNFPGRFSGRQFSNSRSEMNVSTLELGDSALYLCASSLGQTTTNEKLFFGSGTQLSVL.

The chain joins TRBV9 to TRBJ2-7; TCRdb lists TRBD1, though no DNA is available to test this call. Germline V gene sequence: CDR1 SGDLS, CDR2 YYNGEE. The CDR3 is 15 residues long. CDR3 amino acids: CASSGEGTGAYEQYF. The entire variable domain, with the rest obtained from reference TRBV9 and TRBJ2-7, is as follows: DSGVTQTPKHLITATGQRVTLRCSPRSGDLSVYWYQQSLDQGLQFLIQYYNGEERAKGNILERFSAQQFPDLHSELNLSSLELGDSALYFCASSGEGTGAYEQYFGPGTRLTVT.

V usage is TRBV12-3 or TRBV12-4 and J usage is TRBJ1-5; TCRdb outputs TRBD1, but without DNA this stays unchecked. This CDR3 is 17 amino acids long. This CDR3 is CASSLGDRGLCVQPQHF.

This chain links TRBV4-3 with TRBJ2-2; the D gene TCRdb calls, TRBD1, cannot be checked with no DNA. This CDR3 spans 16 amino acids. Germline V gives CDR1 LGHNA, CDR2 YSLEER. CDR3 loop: CASSPSGTGIPGELFF.

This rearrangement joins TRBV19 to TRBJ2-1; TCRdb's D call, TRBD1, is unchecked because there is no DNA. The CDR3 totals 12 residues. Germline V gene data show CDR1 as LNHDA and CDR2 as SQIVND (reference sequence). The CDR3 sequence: CASEAGYNEQFF.

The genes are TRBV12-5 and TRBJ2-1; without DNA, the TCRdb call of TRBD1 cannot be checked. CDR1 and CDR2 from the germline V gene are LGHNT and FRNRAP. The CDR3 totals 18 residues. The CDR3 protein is CASGLPGTVPSSYNEQFF.

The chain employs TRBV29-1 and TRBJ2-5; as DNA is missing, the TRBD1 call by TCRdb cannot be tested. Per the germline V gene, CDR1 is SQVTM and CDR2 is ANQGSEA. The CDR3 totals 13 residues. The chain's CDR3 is CSGRQGGQETQYF.

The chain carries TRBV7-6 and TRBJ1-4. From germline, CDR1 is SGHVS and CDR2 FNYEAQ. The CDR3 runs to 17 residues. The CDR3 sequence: CASSGIFMTSQGEKLFF. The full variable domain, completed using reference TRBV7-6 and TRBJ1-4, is GAGVSQSPRYKVTKRGQDVALRCDPISGHVSLYWYRQALGQGPEFLTYFNYEAQQDKSGLPNDRFSAERPEGSISTLTIQRTEQRDSAMYRCASSGIFMTSQGEKLFFGSGTQLSVL.

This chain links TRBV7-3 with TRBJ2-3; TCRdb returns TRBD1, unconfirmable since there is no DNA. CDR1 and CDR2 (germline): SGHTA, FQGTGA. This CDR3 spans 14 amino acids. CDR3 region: CASSLQGNTDTQYF.

This chain's CDR3 is CSVVRNTEAFF. The chain is built from TRBV29-1 and TRBJ1-1. Germline values: CDR1 SQVTM, CDR2 ANQGSEA. The CDR3 loop spans 11 amino acids.

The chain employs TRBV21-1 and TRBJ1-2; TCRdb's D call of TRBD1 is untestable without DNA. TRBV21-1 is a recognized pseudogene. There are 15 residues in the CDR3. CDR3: CASSKVSGEMYGYTF.

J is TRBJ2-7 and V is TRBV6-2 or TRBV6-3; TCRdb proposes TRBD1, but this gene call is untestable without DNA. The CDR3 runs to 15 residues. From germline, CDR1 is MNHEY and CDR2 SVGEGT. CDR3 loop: CASSFGWTGAYEQYF.

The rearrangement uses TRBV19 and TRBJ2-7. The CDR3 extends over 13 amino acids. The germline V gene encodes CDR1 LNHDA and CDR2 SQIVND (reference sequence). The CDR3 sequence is CASSFSDNYEQYF.

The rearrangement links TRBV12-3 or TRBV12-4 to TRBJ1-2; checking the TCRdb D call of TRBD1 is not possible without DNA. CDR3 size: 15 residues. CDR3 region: CASRSRDRSNYGYTF.

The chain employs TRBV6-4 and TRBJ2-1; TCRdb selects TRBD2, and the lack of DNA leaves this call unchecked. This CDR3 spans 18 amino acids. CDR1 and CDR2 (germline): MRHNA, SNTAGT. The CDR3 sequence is CASSPPGRSWDLHNEQFF.

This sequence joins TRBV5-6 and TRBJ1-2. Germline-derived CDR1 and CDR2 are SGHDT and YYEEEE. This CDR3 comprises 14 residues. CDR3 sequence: CASSRSSHEVGYTF.

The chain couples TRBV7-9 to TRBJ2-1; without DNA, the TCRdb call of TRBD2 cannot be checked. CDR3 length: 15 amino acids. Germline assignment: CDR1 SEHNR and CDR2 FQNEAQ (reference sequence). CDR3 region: CASSKLAGTYNEQFF.

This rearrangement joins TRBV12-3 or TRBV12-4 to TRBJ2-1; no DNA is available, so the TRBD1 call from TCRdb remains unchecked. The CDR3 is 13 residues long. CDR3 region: CASRHGGINEQFF.

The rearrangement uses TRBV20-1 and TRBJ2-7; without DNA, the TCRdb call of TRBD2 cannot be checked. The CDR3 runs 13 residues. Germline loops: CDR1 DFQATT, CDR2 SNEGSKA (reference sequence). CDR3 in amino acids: CSARLAASYEQYF.

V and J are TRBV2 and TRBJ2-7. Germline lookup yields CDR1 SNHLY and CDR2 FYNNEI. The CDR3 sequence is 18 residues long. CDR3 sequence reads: CASSENPASRQYSYEQYF.